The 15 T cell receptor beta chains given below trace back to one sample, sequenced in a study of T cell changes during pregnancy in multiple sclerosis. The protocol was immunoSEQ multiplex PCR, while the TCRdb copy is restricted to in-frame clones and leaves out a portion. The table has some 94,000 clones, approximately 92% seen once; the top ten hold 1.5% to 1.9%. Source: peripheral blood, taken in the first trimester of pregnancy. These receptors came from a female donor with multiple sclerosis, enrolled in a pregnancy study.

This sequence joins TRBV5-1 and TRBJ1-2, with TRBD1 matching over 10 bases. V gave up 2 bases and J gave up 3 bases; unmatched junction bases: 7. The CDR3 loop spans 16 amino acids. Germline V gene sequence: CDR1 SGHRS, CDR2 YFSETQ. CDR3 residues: CASSFPGQGIDYGYTF. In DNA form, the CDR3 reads TGCGCCAGCAGCTTCCCGGGACAGGGGATCGACTATGGCTACACCTTC.

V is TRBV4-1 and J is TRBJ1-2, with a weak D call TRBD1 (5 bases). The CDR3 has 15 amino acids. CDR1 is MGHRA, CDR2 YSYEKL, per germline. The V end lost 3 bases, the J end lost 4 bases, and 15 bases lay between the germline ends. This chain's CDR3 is CASSQDSQGAYGYTF. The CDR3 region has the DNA TGCGCCAGCAGCCAGGATTCCCAGGGTGCCTATGGCTACACCTTC.

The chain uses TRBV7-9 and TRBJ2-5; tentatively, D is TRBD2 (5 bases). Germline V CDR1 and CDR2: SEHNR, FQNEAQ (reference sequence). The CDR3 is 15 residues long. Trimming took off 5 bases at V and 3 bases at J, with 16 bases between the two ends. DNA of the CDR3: TGTGCCAGCAGCCCTCCCGACCGGGGTAAAGAGACCCAGTACTTC. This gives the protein CASSPPDRGKETQYF. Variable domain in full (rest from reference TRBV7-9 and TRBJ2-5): DTGVSQNPRHKITKRGQNVTFRCDPISEHNRLYWYRQTLGQGPEFLTYFQNEAQLEKSRLLSDRFSAERPKGSFSTLEIQRTEQGDSAMYLCASSPPDRGKETQYFGPGTRLLVL.

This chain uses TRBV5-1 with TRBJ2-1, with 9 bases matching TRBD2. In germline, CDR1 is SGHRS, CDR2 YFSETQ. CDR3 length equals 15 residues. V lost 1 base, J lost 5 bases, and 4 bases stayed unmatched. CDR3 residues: CASSLYRLADNEQFF. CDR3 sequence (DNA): TGCGCCAGCAGCTTGTACCGACTAGCGGACAATGAGCAGTTCTTC.

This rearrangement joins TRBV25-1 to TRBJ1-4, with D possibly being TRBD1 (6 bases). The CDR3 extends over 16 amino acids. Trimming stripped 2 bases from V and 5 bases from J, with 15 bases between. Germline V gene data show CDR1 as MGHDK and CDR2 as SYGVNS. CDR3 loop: CASSEVRGGRNEKLFF. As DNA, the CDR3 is TGTGCCAGCAGTGAAGTTAGGGGGGGACGAAATGAAAAACTGTTTTTT.

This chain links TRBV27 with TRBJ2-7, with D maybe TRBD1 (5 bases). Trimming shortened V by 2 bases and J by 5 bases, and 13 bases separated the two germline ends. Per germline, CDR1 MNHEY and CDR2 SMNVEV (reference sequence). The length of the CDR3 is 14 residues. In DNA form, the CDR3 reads TGTGCCAGCAGTTTACGCAGGGCCCAGAACGAGCAGTACTTC. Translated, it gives CASSLRRAQNEQYF.

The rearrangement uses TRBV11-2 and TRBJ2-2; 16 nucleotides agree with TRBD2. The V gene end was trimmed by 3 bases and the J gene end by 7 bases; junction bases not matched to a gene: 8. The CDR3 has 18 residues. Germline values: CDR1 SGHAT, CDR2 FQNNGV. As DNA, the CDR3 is TGTGCCAGCAGCTTGGGACTAGCGGGAGGGCCGTTGAGCGGGGAGCTGTTTTTT. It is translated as CASSLGLAGGPLSGELFF.

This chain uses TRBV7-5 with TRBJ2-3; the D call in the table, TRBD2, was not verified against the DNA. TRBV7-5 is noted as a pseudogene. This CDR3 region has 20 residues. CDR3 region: CVRSSLTSGRAGFPTDTQYF. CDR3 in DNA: TGTGTCAGAAGCTCGCTGACTAGCGGGAGGGCCGGGTTCCCCACAGATACGCAGTATTTT.

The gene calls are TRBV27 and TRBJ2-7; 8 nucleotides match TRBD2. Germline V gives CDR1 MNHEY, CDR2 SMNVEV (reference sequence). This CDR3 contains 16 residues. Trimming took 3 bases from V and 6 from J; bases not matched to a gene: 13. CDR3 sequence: CASSLRTSILRGEQYF. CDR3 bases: TGTGCCAGCAGTTTGAGGACTAGCATACTCCGGGGCGAGCAGTACTTC.

The CDR3 DNA reads as TGTGCCAGCAGTGCTACCGGGCTAGCGGCTTTCTACGAGCAGTACTTC. Amino acid sequence: CASSATGLAAFYEQYF. The V and J genes are TRBV2 and TRBJ2-7, with 7 positions matching TRBD2. Germline V CDR1 and CDR2: SNHLY, FYNNEI. This CDR3 has 16 residues. V was pared by 4 bases and J by 3 bases, with 12 bases of the junction left unmatched.

The CDR3 reads CASSVDRHNEKLFF. The DNA for the CDR3 is TGTGCCAGCAGTGTGGACAGGCATAATGAAAAACTGTTTTTT. This chain links TRBV28 with TRBJ1-4; 7 bases line up with TRBD1. Germline V CDR1 and CDR2: MDHEN, SYDVKM. The CDR3 covers 14 residues. V lost 5 bases and J lost 4; bases outside the gene matches: 4.

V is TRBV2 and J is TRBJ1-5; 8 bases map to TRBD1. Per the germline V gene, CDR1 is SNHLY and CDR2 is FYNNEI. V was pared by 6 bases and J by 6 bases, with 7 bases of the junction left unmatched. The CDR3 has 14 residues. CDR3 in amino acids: CASRLGQGPQPQHF. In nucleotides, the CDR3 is TGTGCCAGCAGGCTTGGACAGGGTCCTCAGCCCCAGCATTTT.

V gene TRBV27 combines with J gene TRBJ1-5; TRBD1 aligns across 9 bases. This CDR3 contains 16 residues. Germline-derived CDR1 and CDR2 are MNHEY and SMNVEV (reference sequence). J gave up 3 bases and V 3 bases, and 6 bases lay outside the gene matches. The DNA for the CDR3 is TGTGCCAGCAGTTTTACGGGACAGGGCAACAATCAGCCCCAGCATTTT. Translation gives CASSFTGQGNNQPQHF.

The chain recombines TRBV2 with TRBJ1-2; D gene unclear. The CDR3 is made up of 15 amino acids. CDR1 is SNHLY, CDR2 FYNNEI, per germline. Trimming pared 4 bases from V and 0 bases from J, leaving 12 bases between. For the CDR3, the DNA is TGTGCCAGCAGTGCAAGAGGGCTGGCTAACTATGGCTACACCTTC. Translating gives CASSARGLANYGYTF.

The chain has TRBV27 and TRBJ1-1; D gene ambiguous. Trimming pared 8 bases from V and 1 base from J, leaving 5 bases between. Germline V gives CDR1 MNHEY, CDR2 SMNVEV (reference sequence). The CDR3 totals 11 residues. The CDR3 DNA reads TGTGCCAGCGCAGGGAACACTGAAGCTTTCTTT. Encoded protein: CASAGNTEAFF.